The clone carrying this T cell receptor beta chain was found a few times. Its antigen remains unknown. Genes and germline are mouse. Sequencing ends 1 residue short of the CDR3 end; the germline J gene provides the rest. Time point indicated: mouse harvest day 14 after allogeneic transplant. The graft held 10^6 splenic CD5+ T cells and 10^7 T-cell-depleted bone marrow cells. Tissues came from B6→BALB/c major-mismatch GVHD mice at day 7 or 14. This specimen comes from a study of tissue T cells after allogeneic stem cell transplantation. Whole-study findings and limits: Tissue-detected TCR repertoire was only partly captured by blood and spleen T cells. Alloreactivity or antigen specificity of tissue TCRs was not determined; some clones might be host cells.

The CDR3 totals 14 residues. V was shortened by 2 bases and J by 1 base, with 7 bases between the two germline ends. The germline CDR1 and CDR2 sequences are LGHNA and YNLKQL (reference sequence). Repertoires were generated with immunoSEQ multiplex PCR, while TCRdb's copy carries only in-frame clones and drops some. This sample has around 2,200 clones, with under 60% found just once. The clonotype was recovered from a female BALB/c mouse given C57BL/6 T cells with graft-versus-host disease after an allogeneic hematopoietic cell transplant. The sequenced material came from liver tissue. The rearrangement joins TRBV5 to TRBJ2-3; no firm D call. The CDR3 spells CASSQSQGAETLYF. The covered CDR3 bases are TGTGCCAGCAGCCAATCGCAGGGTGCAGAAACGCTGTAT.